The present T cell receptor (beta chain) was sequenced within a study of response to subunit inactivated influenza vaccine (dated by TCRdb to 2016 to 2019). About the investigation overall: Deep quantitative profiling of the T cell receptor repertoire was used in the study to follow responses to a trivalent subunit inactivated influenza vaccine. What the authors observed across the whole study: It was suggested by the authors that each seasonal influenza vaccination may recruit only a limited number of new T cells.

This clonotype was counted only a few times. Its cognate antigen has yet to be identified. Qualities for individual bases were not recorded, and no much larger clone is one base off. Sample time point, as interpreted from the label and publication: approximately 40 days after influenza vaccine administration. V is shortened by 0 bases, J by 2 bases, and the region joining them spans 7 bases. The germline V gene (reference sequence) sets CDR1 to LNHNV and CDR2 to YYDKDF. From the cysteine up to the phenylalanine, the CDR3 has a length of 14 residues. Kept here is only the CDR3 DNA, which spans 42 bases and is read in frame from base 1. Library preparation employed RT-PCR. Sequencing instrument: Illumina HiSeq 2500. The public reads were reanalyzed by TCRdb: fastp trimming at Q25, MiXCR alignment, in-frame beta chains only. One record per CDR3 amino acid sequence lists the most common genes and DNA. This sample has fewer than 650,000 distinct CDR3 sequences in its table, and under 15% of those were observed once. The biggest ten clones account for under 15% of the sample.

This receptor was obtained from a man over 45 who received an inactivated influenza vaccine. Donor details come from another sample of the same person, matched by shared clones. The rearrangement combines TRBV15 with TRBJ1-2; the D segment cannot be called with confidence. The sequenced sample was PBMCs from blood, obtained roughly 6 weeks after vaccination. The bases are TGTGCCACCAGCAGAGATACGGGCAACTATGGCTACACCTTC. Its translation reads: CATSRDTGNYGYTF.